These 26 T cell receptor beta chains came from one sample sequenced in a study of OX40 agonist ivuxolimab in advanced cancers. Data came from immunoSEQ multiplex PCR; TCRdb stores just in-frame clones and leaves some out. This sample yields 65,000 to 80,000 clones, of which over 75% are seen a single time; 0.2% to 0.3% belongs to the top ten. The sequencing here drew on CD4+ or CD8+ T cells sorted from blood, taken in a trial of the OX40 agonist ivuxolimab. Source of these receptors: an adult with an advanced solid tumor such as melanoma, head and neck, liver or kidney cancer.

The rearrangement joins TRBV25-1 to TRBJ2-3; the D gene is possibly TRBD1 (6 bases). Germline lookup yields CDR1 MGHDK and CDR2 SYGVNS. The CDR3 loop spans 14 amino acids. Trimming removed 7 bases from V and 0 bases from J, with 11 bases in between. DNA for the CDR3: TGTGCCAGCAAAGAGGGGGTTAGCACAGATACGCAGTATTTT. It encodes CASKEGVSTDTQYF.

V and J are TRBV4-3 and TRBJ2-3, with 15 bases matching TRBD2. The CDR3 contains 18 residues. With 0 bases clipped from V and 4 bases from J, the junction kept 5 bases outside the gene matches. The germline V gene has CDR1 LGHNA and CDR2 YSLEER. In DNA, the CDR3 is TGCGCCAGCAGCCAAGATATGGGACTAGCGGGAGGTTCAGATACGCAGTATTTT. It specifies CASSQDMGLAGGSDTQYF.

The rearrangement uses TRBV14 and TRBJ2-7, with 8 bases identical to TRBD2. Trimming cost V 6 bases and J 3 bases; bases outside gene matches: 13. The CDR3 loop spans 16 amino acids. The V gene's germline CDR1 is SGHDN and CDR2 FVKESK. The CDR3 bases are TGTGCCAGCAGTCCACTTTCAACTAGCGGAATCTACGAGCAGTACTTC. The encoded protein is CASSPLSTSGIYEQYF. The entire variable domain, with the rest obtained from reference TRBV14 and TRBJ2-7, is as follows: EAGVTQFPSHSVIEKGQTVTLRCDPISGHDNLYWYRRVMGKEIKFLLHFVKESKQDESGMPNNRFLAERTGGTYSTLKVQPAELEDSGVYFCASSPLSTSGIYEQYFGPGTRLTVT.

V is TRBV14 and J is TRBJ1-2; perhaps TRBD1 as D (5 bases). Trimming left V 4 bases short and J 7 bases short, with 13 bases between. The CDR3 has 13 residues. CDR1 is SGHDN, CDR2 FVKESK, per germline. The DNA for the CDR3 is TGTGCCAGCAGCCCCCTAAGGAGGGGTGGCTACACCTTC. Its translation is CASSPLRRGGYTF.

This chain uses TRBV10-3 with TRBJ2-7; D may be TRBD2 (5 bases). V was clipped by 0 bases and J by 10 bases, with 10 bases between them. The germline V gene has CDR1 ENHRY and CDR2 SYGVKD. The CDR3 totals 12 residues. CDR3 nucleotides: TGTGCCATCAGTGAGTCTCAAGGGAGTCAGTACTTC. This gives the protein CAISESQGSQYF.

This clone was picked up a small number of times. An end of the junction does not agree with germline; a read error may underlie this. The J gene is TRBJ2-7, the V gene TRBV6-5; the match to TRBD2 covers 11 bases. Germline lookup yields CDR1 MNHEY and CDR2 SVGAGI. CDR3 length: 13 residues. The CDR3 coding sequence is TGTGCCAGCAGTCTCAATAGCGGGAGGGCTTTAAACTTC. Translated, it gives CASSLNSGRALNF.

The rearrangement joins TRBV5-1 to TRBJ2-3; 10 bases fit TRBD2. This CDR3 is 16 amino acids long. Germline-derived CDR1 and CDR2 are SGHRS and YFSETQ. The V and J ends lost 0 bases and 0 bases, in that order; junction bases with no gene match: 1. CDR3 sequence (DNA): TGCGCCAGCAGCTTGGCGACTAGCGGGAGCACAGATACGCAGTATTTT. Amino acids: CASSLATSGSTDTQYF.

The chain joins TRBV4-1 to TRBJ2-3; D possibly corresponds to TRBD1 (5 bases). Germline values: CDR1 MGHRA, CDR2 YSYEKL. This CDR3 region has 14 residues. Trimming left V 8 bases short and J 2 bases short, with 14 bases between. The CDR3 DNA follows: TGCGCCAGCGGGGCCGTAACCGCCACAGATACGCAGTATTTT. Translating it yields CASGAVTATDTQYF.

The genes are TRBV7-2 and TRBJ2-3, with 9 bases aligning to TRBD2. With 5 bases clipped from V and 0 bases from J, the junction kept 3 bases outside the gene matches. CDR3 length: 15 residues. Germline V gene sequence: CDR1 SGHTA, CDR2 FQGNSA. This CDR3 is CASSPSGTSTDTQYF. For the CDR3, the DNA is TGTGCCAGCAGCCCTAGCGGGACTAGCACAGATACGCAGTATTTT.

The chain carries TRBV29-1 and TRBJ1-1; D is ambiguous. Per the germline V gene, CDR1 is SQVTM and CDR2 is ANQGSEA. CDR3 length: 13 amino acids. The V end was cut by 2 bases, the J end by 1 base, with 8 bases between. CDR3 nucleotides: TGCAGCGTTGAAAAGGGCGGGAACACTGAAGCTTTCTTT. Its protein is CSVEKGGNTEAFF.

This chain joins TRBV28 and TRBJ1-2, with 10 bases identical to TRBD1. This CDR3 region has 15 residues. CDR1 and CDR2 (germline): MDHEN, SYDVKM. V trimming: 5 bases; J trimming: 7 bases; junction bases outside the gene matches: 10. The CDR3 is CASSQPGQGRAGYTF. The CDR3 region has the DNA TGTGCCAGCAGTCAACCGGGACAGGGGCGTGCTGGCTACACCTTC.

Here the CDR3 reads CSVVSSGSIPGELFF. CDR3 sequence (DNA): TGCAGCGTTGTATCTAGCGGGAGTATCCCCGGGGAGCTGTTTTTT. V is TRBV29-1 and J is TRBJ2-2; 10 bases agree with TRBD2. V was pared by 4 bases and J by 6 bases, with 8 bases of the junction left unmatched. The CDR3 is 15 amino acids. Germline V gene sequence: CDR1 SQVTM, CDR2 ANQGSEA.

This clone is a singleton in its sample. The rearrangement links TRBV18 to TRBJ2-5, with a tentative D call TRBD1 (5 bases). CDR1 is KGHSH, CDR2 LQKENI, per germline. V shed 4 bases and J shed 4 bases, with 10 bases lying between them. The CDR3 sequence is 13 residues long. The CDR3 spells CASSRQQRETQYF. CDR3 coding DNA: TGTGCCAGCTCACGACAGCAGCGAGAGACCCAGTACTTC.

The chain links TRBV6-5 to TRBJ1-2; D may be TRBD1 (6 bases). Germline V gene data show CDR1 as MNHEY and CDR2 as SVGAGI. This CDR3 region has 14 residues. V dropped 2 bases and J dropped 1 base, with 8 bases sitting between them. The DNA of the CDR3 is TGTGCCAGCAGTTACGCCAGGGGTAACTATGGCTACACCTTC. As protein: CASSYARGNYGYTF.

V and J are TRBV5-1 and TRBJ2-1; tentatively, D is TRBD1 or TRBD2 (5 bases each). V shed 0 bases and J shed 4 bases, with 14 bases lying between them. Germline values: CDR1 SGHRS, CDR2 YFSETQ. The CDR3 has 16 amino acids. This CDR3 reads CASSLGGASGYNEQFF. The CDR3 nucleotides read TGCGCCAGCAGCTTGGGAGGGGCTAGTGGATACAATGAGCAGTTCTTC.

Comments on this clone: Other DNA variants within this sample encode the same CDR3. This sequence joins TRBV5-1 and TRBJ2-7; D might be TRBD1 or TRBD2, each matching 5 bases. Trimming cost V 5 bases and J 3 bases, with 18 bases left between them. The CDR3 totals 15 residues. Germline values: CDR1 SGHRS, CDR2 YFSETQ. The CDR3 region has the DNA TGCGCCAGCAGACCATCCCCCCGGGACGACTACGAGCAGTACTTC. Protein product: CASRPSPRDDYEQYF.

The CDR3 region is CAISESREDEQFF. In nucleotides, the CDR3 is TGTGCCATCAGTGAGTCGCGAGAGGATGAGCAGTTCTTC. V gene TRBV10-3 combines with J gene TRBJ2-1; the D is unclear. The CDR3 consists of 13 residues. Germline V gene data show CDR1 as ENHRY and CDR2 as SYGVKD. Trimming removed 0 bases at V and 8 bases at J, with 8 bases between.

The gene calls are TRBV6-6 and TRBJ1-2; no firm D call. Germline CDR1 reads MNHNY; CDR2 reads SVGAGI (reference sequence). CDR3 size: 15 residues. V was shortened by 0 bases and J by 3 bases, with 11 bases between the two germline ends. CDR3 DNA sequence: TGTGCCAGCAGTTACTCGAGCAAGGGTGACTATGGCTACACCTTC. Protein: CASSYSSKGDYGYTF.

The rearrangement uses TRBV15 and TRBJ2-3, with TRBD2 as a possible D gene (5 bases). V lost 5 bases, J lost 4 bases, and 16 bases lay in between. The CDR3 length is 15 residues. Per the germline V gene, CDR1 is LNHNV and CDR2 is YYDKDF (reference sequence). In DNA, the CDR3 is TGTGCCACCAGCGCGAGGATCGATAGCGCAGATACGCAGTATTTT. This sequence encodes CATSARIDSADTQYF.

This chain connects TRBV28 to TRBJ1-1; no reliable D call. Germline CDR1 is MDHEN and CDR2 is SYDVKM. This CDR3 has 13 amino acids. V lost 6 bases, J lost 0 bases, and 8 bases lay in between. The CDR3 DNA reads as TGTGCCAGCAGAGGCAACATGAACACTGAAGCTTTCTTT. Amino acid sequence: CASRGNMNTEAFF.

The rearrangement uses TRBV18 and TRBJ2-5; 8 bases agree with TRBD1. The V and J ends lost 3 bases and 4 bases, in that order; junction bases with no gene match: 10. The CDR3 contains 16 residues. Germline V CDR1 and CDR2: KGHSH, LQKENI. This chain's CDR3 is CASSPRAGGFGETQYF. In nucleotides, the CDR3 is TGTGCCAGCTCACCTCGGGCAGGGGGCTTCGGAGAGACCCAGTACTTC. The whole variable domain, filled in from reference TRBV18 and TRBJ2-5, reads NAGVMQNPRHLVRRRGQEARLRCSPMKGHSHVYWYRQLPEEGLKFMVYLQKENIIDESGMPKERFSAEFPKEGPSILRIQQVVRGDSAAYFCASSPRAGGFGETQYFGPGTRLLVL.

The chain couples TRBV6-5 to TRBJ2-7; 7 bases line up with TRBD1. This CDR3 comprises 15 residues. Trimming cost V 6 bases and J 5 bases; bases outside gene matches: 13. Germline loops: CDR1 MNHEY, CDR2 SVGAGI. The CDR3 coding sequence is TGTGCCAGCAGACGCCTACAGGGGTTTTCCGACGAGCAGTACTTC. It specifies CASRRLQGFSDEQYF.

The chain couples TRBV28 to TRBJ2-7; 7 bases map to TRBD1. In germline, CDR1 is MDHEN, CDR2 SYDVKM. V was pared by 10 bases and J by 0 bases, with 6 bases of the junction left unmatched. This CDR3 has 13 amino acids. DNA of the CDR3: TGTGCCATCGACAGGGCGTCCTCCTACGAGCAGTACTTC. This encodes CAIDRASSYEQYF.

This clone was recorded only once. This rearrangement joins TRBV11-1 to TRBJ2-7; the D gene is possibly TRBD2 (6 bases). The CDR3 totals 15 residues. V gave up 3 bases and J gave up 1 base, with 13 bases separating them. Germline assignment: CDR1 SGHAT and CDR2 FQDESV (reference sequence). CDR3 nucleotide sequence: TGTGCCAGCAGCTTGGGACTTGGTGGTTCCTACGAGCAGTACTTC. It yields the protein CASSLGLGGSYEQYF.

The V and J genes are TRBV10-1 and TRBJ1-4, with 8 bases that match TRBD1. In germline, CDR1 is WNHNN, CDR2 SYGVQD (reference sequence). The J segment lost 8 bases and the V segment lost 2 bases, leaving 4 bases of the junction unmatched. The length of the CDR3 is 14 residues. The CDR3: CASSEGQGHEKLFF. CDR3 bases: TGCGCCAGCAGTGAGGGACAGGGTCACGAAAAACTGTTTTTT.

The chain couples TRBV15 to TRBJ2-1, with D hard to call. Deletions cut 0 bases from V and 6 bases from J, with 9 bases between. The CDR3 has 14 residues. Germline assignment: CDR1 LNHNV and CDR2 YYDKDF (reference sequence). CDR3 nucleotide sequence: TGTGCCACCAGCAGAGATCGATTGAGCAATGAGCAGTTCTTC. This sequence encodes CATSRDRLSNEQFF.